Detailed here is one TCR beta chain. Sequencing used immunoSEQ v3.0 at survey level. Here immunoSEQ multiplex PCR was the method, and the copy in TCRdb shows in-frame clones only, minus some. The profile shows approximately 34,000 clones, roughly 87% of them singletons. This sample stems from a study of long-term antiretroviral therapy in people with HIV. Sample: unsorted PBMCs, taken 1 year after starting antiretroviral therapy. This TCR derives from a man aged 18 to 29 with HIV.

CDR3 bases: TGTGCCAGCAGTTACTCTCCTTCATACGAGCAGTACTTC. Its translation: CASSYSPSYEQYF. V usage is TRBV6-6 and J usage is TRBJ2-7; no clear D. Germline values: CDR1 MNHNY, CDR2 SVGAGI (reference sequence). The CDR3 consists of 13 residues. Trimming took 0 bases from V and 4 from J, leaving 7 bases between them.